Here is one T cell receptor (beta chain) with its context. Its antigen is not identified. This sample is drawn from a study of PD-1 blockade in classical Hodgkin lymphoma. Study-level information: Nivolumab 3 mg/kg was given intravenously every 2 weeks.

Profiled with immunoSEQ multiplex PCR; TCRdb holds only in-frame clones, not every one. The sample holds 25,000 to 30,000 clones, approximately 80% seen once. The patients all showed relapse after autologous stem cell transplantation, while their brentuximab vedotin exposure varied. Negative selection with magnetic separation was used to purify CD4+ T cells from thawed PBMCs. The length of the CDR3 is 14 residues. The V end lost 2 bases, the J end lost 8 bases, and 15 bases lay between the germline ends. The germline V gene encodes CDR1 MNHEY and CDR2 SMNVEV (reference sequence). Notes on the study in general: Excluded were patients who started nivolumab under 1 year after ASCT, a group that had lower diversity. A significant rise in TCR diversity by C4D1 was seen for CD4+ but not CD8+ cells.

The chain recombines TRBV27 with TRBJ1-2; D remains unclear. This TCR came from a human donor with classical Hodgkin lymphoma. The specimen comprised CD4+ T cells from blood, sampled at baseline. The DNA of the CDR3 is TGTGCCAGCAGTTTAACGCTCACAGCTAGGGGCTACACCTTC. This codes for CASSLTLTARGYTF.